This is a list of T cell receptor beta chains from one sample in a study of molecular identifiers for immune sequencing clone quantification. A single record per CDR3 protein comes from TCRdb applying MiXCR to the PCR reads. The profile covers about half a million distinct CDR3 sequences, with about 25% appearing a single time and under 0.8% taken by the ten largest. The source material was naive CD8+ T cells from blood, with Jurkat cell RNA spiked in. The receptors derive from a human donor in good health. Some libraries in this study had Jurkat cell RNA spiked in. The CDR3 runs from the conserved cysteine through the conserved F or W. The order of the fields is D gene, clone size, J gene, V gene, CDR3 protein, CDR3 DNA. A D gene is named only where the DNA matches it firmly. Clone size appears in some rows only: once, few, many, or a class for an expanded clone.

D gene: .
clone size: few
J gene: TRBJ1-2
V gene: TRBV6-5
CDR3 protein: CASKEGITYGYTF
CDR3 DNA: TGTGCCAGCAAAGAAGGGATTACCTATGGCTACACCTTC

D gene: .
clone size: few
J gene: TRBJ2-1
V gene: TRBV20-1
CDR3 protein: CSARDLRGIYAEQFF
CDR3 DNA: TGCAGTGCTAGAGATCTTCGGGGAATCTACGCTGAGCAGTTCTTC

D gene: TRBD2
clone size: many
J gene: TRBJ2-3
V gene: TRBV7-2
CDR3 protein: CASSLGASGSTDTQYF
CDR3 DNA: TGTGCCAGCAGCTTAGGTGCTAGCGGGAGCACAGATACGCAGTATTTT

D gene: .
clone size: .
J gene: TRBJ1-5
V gene: TRBV13
CDR3 protein: CASSQVVLAGGHTQHF
CDR3 DNA: TGTGCCAGCAGCCAAGTGGTCCTAGCGGGGGGGCATACGCAGCATTTT

D gene: .
clone size: few
J gene: TRBJ2-7
V gene: TRBV30
CDR3 protein: CAWNDGGEQYF
CDR3 DNA: TGTGCCTGGAACGACGGGGGCGAGCAGTACTTC

D gene: .
clone size: .
J gene: TRBJ2-2
V gene: TRBV2
CDR3 protein: CASSPPRTGVLFF
CDR3 DNA: TGTGCCAGCAGCCCTCCTAGAACCGGGGTGCTGTTTTTT

D gene: TRBD2
clone size: many
J gene: TRBJ2-7
V gene: TRBV20-1
CDR3 protein: CSAKTSETYEQYF
CDR3 DNA: TGCAGTGCTAAGACTAGCGAGACCTACGAGCAGTACTTC

D gene: TRBD2
clone size: .
J gene: TRBJ2-1
V gene: TRBV11-2
CDR3 protein: CASIPGGRAIYNEQFF
CDR3 DNA: TGTGCCAGCATCCCGGGTGGGAGGGCCATATACAATGAGCAGTTCTTC

D gene: .
clone size: many
J gene: TRBJ1-5
V gene: TRBV12-3/TRBV12-4
CDR3 protein: CASSTGGGNQPQHF
CDR3 DNA: TGTGCCAGCAGTACCGGGGGGGGTAATCAGCCCCAGCATTTT

D gene: .
clone size: few
J gene: TRBJ2-3
V gene: TRBV27
CDR3 protein: CASSPVESTDTQYF
CDR3 DNA: TGTGCCAGCAGCCCGGTTGAGAGCACAGATACGCAGTATTTT

D gene: TRBD2
clone size: .
J gene: TRBJ2-1
V gene: TRBV4-3
CDR3 protein: CASSQDNEAGNYNEQFF
CDR3 DNA: TGCGCCAGCAGCCAAGATAATGAAGCGGGAAATTACAATGAGCAGTTCTTC

D gene: .
clone size: many
J gene: TRBJ1-5
V gene: TRBV4-1
CDR3 protein: CASSQEPGPSNQPQHF
CDR3 DNA: TGCGCCAGCAGCCAAGAACCCGGGCCTAGCAATCAGCCCCAGCATTTT

D gene: .
clone size: .
J gene: TRBJ1-5
V gene: TRBV7-9
CDR3 protein: CASASGAHQPQHF
CDR3 DNA: TGTGCCAGCGCCTCGGGAGCCCATCAGCCCCAGCATTTT

D gene: .
clone size: many
J gene: TRBJ2-5
V gene: TRBV2
CDR3 protein: CASSQQDLETQYF
CDR3 DNA: TGTGCCAGCAGCCAACAGGATCTAGAGACCCAGTACTTC

D gene: .
clone size: .
J gene: TRBJ2-7
V gene: TRBV19
CDR3 protein: CASSIAGVSYEQYF
CDR3 DNA: TGTGCCAGTAGTATCGCAGGGGTTTCCTACGAGCAGTACTTC

D gene: .
clone size: many
J gene: TRBJ2-2
V gene: TRBV29-1
CDR3 protein: CSASTQGGELFF
CDR3 DNA: TGCAGCGCCTCGACCCAGGGCGGGGAGCTGTTTTTT

D gene: TRBD2
clone size: .
J gene: TRBJ2-1
V gene: TRBV2
CDR3 protein: CASSEANSGSSYNEQFF
CDR3 DNA: TGTGCCAGCAGTGAAGCCAATAGCGGGAGCTCCTACAATGAGCAGTTCTTC

D gene: .
clone size: .
J gene: TRBJ1-1
V gene: TRBV4-1
CDR3 protein: CASSSGPQVTHTEAFF
CDR3 DNA: TGCGCCAGCAGCAGTGGGCCGCAGGTAACTCACACTGAAGCTTTCTTT

D gene: .
clone size: many
J gene: TRBJ1-5
V gene: TRBV6-5
CDR3 protein: CASSPTRVGGQPQHF
CDR3 DNA: TGTGCCAGCAGTCCGACCAGGGTCGGGGGTCAGCCCCAGCATTTT

D gene: .
clone size: few
J gene: TRBJ2-1
V gene: TRBV3-1
CDR3 protein: CASSQDKRRASYNEQFF
CDR3 DNA: TGTGCCAGCAGCCAAGATAAGCGGAGAGCCTCCTACAATGAGCAGTTCTTC

D gene: .
clone size: many
J gene: TRBJ1-4
V gene: TRBV12-3/TRBV12-4
CDR3 protein: CASSFQASNEKLFF
CDR3 DNA: TGTGCCAGCAGCTTTCAGGCCTCAAATGAAAAACTGTTTTTT

D gene: .
clone size: many
J gene: TRBJ2-7
V gene: TRBV28
CDR3 protein: CASSLVRTAYEQYF
CDR3 DNA: TGTGCCAGCAGTTTAGTACGGACAGCCTACGAGCAGTACTTC

D gene: .
clone size: .
J gene: TRBJ1-4
V gene: TRBV30
CDR3 protein: CAWNAGQGFGRVFF
CDR3 DNA: TGTGCCTGGAATGCGGGGCAGGGCTTTGGCCGAGTGTTTTTT

D gene: TRBD1
clone size: .
J gene: TRBJ2-7
V gene: TRBV18
CDR3 protein: CASSQGAEEQYF
CDR3 DNA: TGTGCCAGCTCACAGGGGGCAGAGGAGCAGTACTTC

D gene: TRBD2
clone size: .
J gene: TRBJ2-1
V gene: TRBV13
CDR3 protein: CASSIRLAGGPPYNEQFF
CDR3 DNA: TGTGCCAGCAGCATTCGACTAGCGGGAGGGCCCCCCTACAATGAGCAGTTCTTC

D gene: .
clone size: few
J gene: TRBJ1-6
V gene: TRBV15
CDR3 protein: CATSPKRPDRAIIRSPLHF
CDR3 DNA: TGTGCCACCAGCCCCAAGAGACCCGACAGAGCTATAATTCGTTCACCCCTCCACTTT

D gene: TRBD1
clone size: few
J gene: TRBJ2-7
V gene: TRBV27
CDR3 protein: CASSPRDSLAYEQYF
CDR3 DNA: TGTGCCAGCAGTCCCCGGGACAGTCTTGCCTACGAGCAGTACTTC

D gene: .
clone size: .
J gene: TRBJ2-1
V gene: TRBV3-1
CDR3 protein: CASSQDHTDSFGKVKF
CDR3 DNA: TGTGCCAGCAGCCAAGATCACACGGACAGCTTCGGGAAGGTCAAATTC

D gene: TRBD1
clone size: few
J gene: TRBJ2-7
V gene: TRBV20-1
CDR3 protein: CSASRTGNGEQYF
CDR3 DNA: TGCAGTGCTAGTCGGACAGGTAACGGGGAGCAGTACTTC

D gene: .
clone size: few
J gene: TRBJ2-7
V gene: TRBV7-2
CDR3 protein: CASSSFLGGGYEQYF
CDR3 DNA: TGTGCCAGCAGCTCTTTTTTGGGGGGAGGATACGAGCAGTACTTC

D gene: TRBD1
clone size: .
J gene: TRBJ2-7
V gene: TRBV5-1
CDR3 protein: CASSFDRVSYGQYF
CDR3 DNA: TGCGCCAGCAGCTTTGACAGGGTCTCCTACGGGCAGTACTTC

D gene: .
clone size: .
J gene: TRBJ2-2
V gene: TRBV6-1
CDR3 protein: CASTLALGGELFF
CDR3 DNA: TGTGCCAGCACCCTCGCATTAGGCGGGGAGCTGTTTTTT

D gene: TRBD2
clone size: few
J gene: TRBJ2-1
V gene: TRBV2
CDR3 protein: CASSGEVSSGRVSYNEQFF
CDR3 DNA: TGTGCCAGCAGCGGCGAGGTGTCTAGCGGGAGGGTAAGCTACAATGAGCAGTTCTTC

D gene: TRBD1
clone size: .
J gene: TRBJ2-6
V gene: TRBV27
CDR3 protein: CASSSTGVGGANVLTF
CDR3 DNA: TGTGCCAGCAGTTCCACAGGGGTCGGAGGGGCCAACGTCCTGACTTTC

D gene: .
clone size: few
J gene: TRBJ2-7
V gene: TRBV29-1
CDR3 protein: CSAGGDTTYEQYF
CDR3 DNA: TGCAGCGCCGGAGGGGACACTACCTACGAGCAGTACTTC

D gene: .
clone size: .
J gene: TRBJ1-5
V gene: TRBV5-5
CDR3 protein: CASSRYRTQYSNQPQHF
CDR3 DNA: TGTGCCAGCAGCCGATACAGGACACAGTATAGCAATCAGCCCCAGCATTTT

D gene: TRBD1
clone size: .
J gene: TRBJ2-5
V gene: TRBV7-9
CDR3 protein: CASSTETGRVEAQYF
CDR3 DNA: TGTGCCAGCAGCACAGAGACAGGGCGGGTGGAGGCCCAGTACTTC

D gene: .
clone size: many
J gene: TRBJ2-7
V gene: TRBV4-3
CDR3 protein: CASSQEDGPSYEQYF
CDR3 DNA: TGCGCCAGCAGCCAAGAAGACGGGCCCTCCTACGAGCAGTACTTC

D gene: .
clone size: many
J gene: TRBJ1-2
V gene: TRBV6-6
CDR3 protein: CASSPDRTYGYTF
CDR3 DNA: TGTGCCAGCAGTCCCGACAGAACCTATGGCTACACCTTC

D gene: .
clone size: .
J gene: TRBJ2-1
V gene: TRBV7-6
CDR3 protein: CASSLNPGPPFDEQFF
CDR3 DNA: TGTGCCAGCAGCCTAAATCCGGGACCGCCTTTTGATGAGCAGTTCTTC